The rows below give T cell receptor beta chains drawn from one sample of a study of blood T cells in healthy people across ages. One entry per CDR3 protein, called by TCRdb with MiXCR from the 5' RACE reads. Of 590,000 or so distinct CDR3 sequences in the sample, about 28% were seen once. Sequencing was done on a sample of blood. Every receptor here comes from an elderly woman in good health. CDR3s include the opening cysteine and the closing phenylalanine or tryptophan. D genes are given only for firm matches. The size field is filled for only some rows; it gives once, few, many or a size class.

v_gene	j_gene	abundance	d_gene	CDR3nt	CDR3aa
TRBV20-1	TRBJ2-1	many	TRBD2	TGCAGTGCCTTGGGACTATACAATGAGCAGTTCTTC	CSALGLYNEQFF
TRBV4-1	TRBJ1-4	few	.	TGCGCCAGCAGCGCTCAGGCCTCCGGCCATGGGGCCGGGAATGAAAAACTGTTTTTT	CASSAQASGHGAGNEKLFF
TRBV10-3	TRBJ1-6	.	.	TGTGCCATCAGTGAGTCGATGGCGACACCCCGCCACTTT	CAISESMATPRHF
TRBV29-1	TRBJ2-7	.	.	TGCAGCGTTGGGGGCAGGGGCCTATATACCTACGAGCAGTACTTC	CSVGGRGLYTYEQYF
TRBV18	TRBJ2-7	many	.	TGTGCCAGCTCACAAACCGGGACGGCCTACGAGCAGTACTTC	CASSQTGTAYEQYF
TRBV6-2/TRBV6-3	TRBJ2-7	few	.	TGTGCCAGCAGTCTAGCCGGGACCTACAATGAGCAGTACTTC	CASSLAGTYNEQYF
TRBV6-6	TRBJ2-7	.	TRBD2	TGTGCCAGCAGTTACGGCAGCGGGAACGAGCAGTACTTC	CASSYGSGNEQYF
TRBV20-1	TRBJ1-1	.	.	TGCAGTGCTAGGCCGGTCAGACGGGGGGACACTGAAGCTTTCTTT	CSARPVRRGDTEAFF
TRBV5-6	TRBJ2-1	.	.	TGTGCCAGCAAGCCGGGGGGGACAGGGCGGAGGTCCTACGATGAGCAGTTCTTC	CASKPGGTGRRSYDEQFF
TRBV20-1	TRBJ1-5	.	.	TGCAGTGCTTATAGGGATTTCAACCAGCCCCAGCATTTT	CSAYRDFNQPQHF
TRBV6-5	TRBJ1-1	.	TRBD1	TGTGCCAGCAGCCTAACCTTACAGGGGGCAGCTTTCTTT	CASSLTLQGAAFF
TRBV7-2	TRBJ2-4	.	.	TGTGCCAGCAGCTTAGAGAGGCTGTTAGCCAAAAACATTCAGTACTTC	CASSLERLLAKNIQYF
TRBV11-1	TRBJ2-6	many	TRBD1	TGTGCCAGCAGCTCACCCTCAGGGGGATCCTCTGGGGCCAACGTCCTGACTTTC	CASSSPSGGSSGANVLTF
TRBV9	TRBJ1-2	many	TRBD1	TGTGCCAGCAGCGACCGGACAGGACGCTATGGCTACACCTTC	CASSDRTGRYGYTF